This T cell receptor beta chain was profiled in a study of cytomegalovirus exposure and HLA in healthy donors. Findings of the study overall: Later work found most CMV-associated TCR beta chains apparently HLA-restricted.

At sampling all donors were nominally healthy, likely with unrecorded immune exposures. A word on this clone: The antigen remains undetermined.

Per germline, CDR1 SEHNR and CDR2 FQNEAQ (reference sequence). The V and J ends lost 5 bases and 8 bases, in that order; junction bases with no gene match: 15. This CDR3 spans 16 amino acids. PCR was performed using 60 Vbeta and 13 Jbeta primers. The authors' processing: A follow-up analysis tallied around 76 million unique TCR beta chains, roughly 9.9 million shared. TCRdb's table, derived via immunoSEQ multiplex PCR, lists solely in-frame clones and lacks some. Clone size and the V and J calls come from that table; the DNA yielded D and trimming. The sample lists around 150,000 clones, around 79% occurring once.

This sequence joins TRBV7-9 and TRBJ2-3; TRBD2 aligns across 8 bases. Sequencing used PBMCs. The clonotype comes from a male donor in good health and CMV-seronegative. For the CDR3, the DNA is TGTGCCAGCAGCGGTTGGGCGGGACTAGGGGATGGTACGCAGTATTTT. It specifies CASSGWAGLGDGTQYF.